These 27 T cell receptor beta chains share one sample of origin, sequenced in a study of spatial heterogeneity in lung cancer. Stated time point: blood at routine non-recurrence follow-up after resection. MiXCR, applied by TCRdb to the 5' RACE reads, yields one record per CDR3 protein. The sample lists fewer than 50,000 distinct CDR3 sequences; about 10% were seen once. Material: PBMCs, obtained at follow-up. These receptors were obtained from a female donor with early-stage non-small cell lung cancer.

This clonotype was seen at least ten times. CDR3 in amino acids: CASSDGNPDEQYF. The CDR3 DNA follows: TGTGCCAGCAGTGACGGGAACCCGGACGAGCAGTACTTC. This chain joins TRBV6-1 and TRBJ2-7; the D gene is possibly TRBD2 (5 bases). CDR1 and CDR2 from the germline V gene are MNHNS and SASEGT. This CDR3 spans 13 amino acids. Trimming shortened V by 3 bases and J by 5 bases, and 11 bases separated the two germline ends.

The V and J genes are TRBV5-6 and TRBJ2-3; D not resolved. Deletions cut 4 bases from V and 10 bases from J, with 22 bases between. The germline CDR1 and CDR2 sequences are SGHDT and YYEEEE. The CDR3 length is 15 residues. CDR3 protein: CASSDMGSGPTPQYF. In DNA form, the CDR3 reads TGTGCCAGCAGCGACATGGGCTCCGGCCCCACTCCGCAGTATTTT.

This rearrangement joins TRBV5-4 to TRBJ2-5; no firm D call. The germline V gene has CDR1 SGHNT and CDR2 YYREEE (reference sequence). V was shortened by 4 bases and J by 5 bases, with 12 bases between the two germline ends. The CDR3 covers 13 residues. The CDR3 protein is CASSPKAEETQYF. Written as DNA, the CDR3 is TGTGCCAGCAGCCCGAAGGCAGAGGAGACCCAGTACTTC.

This chain's CDR3 is CASSPGRWNQPQHF. CDR3 nucleotide sequence: TGTGCCAGCAGCCCGGGACGGTGGAATCAGCCCCAGCATTTT. The chain has TRBV5-6 and TRBJ1-5; perhaps TRBD1 as D (5 bases). The CDR3 runs to 14 residues. CDR1 and CDR2 (germline): SGHDT, YYEEEE. V lost 4 bases, J lost 4 bases, and 12 bases lay in between.

The chain joins TRBV19 to TRBJ1-4; 7 nucleotides match TRBD1. This CDR3 has 14 amino acids. J was trimmed by 5 bases and V by 3 bases; bases with no gene match: 3. Germline lookup yields CDR1 LNHDA and CDR2 SQIVND (reference sequence). CDR3 DNA sequence: TGTGCCAGTAGTATCTGGGACAGCAATGAAAAACTGTTTTTT. It specifies CASSIWDSNEKLFF. Supplemented by reference TRBV19 and TRBJ1-4, the full variable domain reads DGGITQSPKYLFRKEGQNVTLSCEQNLNHDAMYWYRQDPGQGLRLIYYSQIVNDFQKGDIAEGYSVSREKKESFPLTVTSAQKNPTAFYLCASSIWDSNEKLFFGSGTQLSVL.

As concerns this clonotype: Possible read error: a much larger clone is one base away. The V gene is TRBV5-1, the J gene TRBJ2-1; TRBD2 agrees at 8 bases. V shed 4 bases and J 6 bases; nucleotides not matched to a gene: 12. The CDR3 length is 16 residues. Germline CDR1 and CDR2: SGHRS and YFSETQ. This CDR3 is CASSHGGLAGFNEQFF. DNA of the CDR3: TGCGCCAGCAGCCATGGGGGGCTAGCGGGTTTCAATGAGCAGTTCTTC.

The sample holds many counts of this clonotype. The rearrangement links TRBV5-6 to TRBJ2-1, with D unclear. Trimming cost V 4 bases and J 9 bases, with 8 bases left between them. Germline V CDR1 and CDR2: SGHDT, YYEEEE. The CDR3 consists of 11 residues. CDR3 coding DNA: TGTGCCAGCAGCCTAGATGCTGAGCAGTTCTTC. It specifies CASSLDAEQFF.

A few counts support this clonotype. The DNA of the CDR3 is TGCAGTGCCATACCCCCCGGGACCCTAGGGACCCAGTACTTC. Amino acids: CSAIPPGTLGTQYF. V and J are TRBV20-1 and TRBJ2-5, with D tentatively TRBD1 or TRBD2 (5 bases each). V was shortened by 6 bases and J by 7 bases, with 21 bases between the two germline ends. The germline V gene encodes CDR1 DFQATT and CDR2 SNEGSKA (reference sequence). The CDR3 is 14 residues long.

The chain has TRBV13 and TRBJ1-1, with D possibly matching TRBD1 (6 bases). In germline, CDR1 is PRHDT, CDR2 FYEKMQ (reference sequence). The CDR3 sequence is 14 residues long. V was cut by 5 bases and J by 1 base, with 11 bases left in between. The CDR3 DNA is TGTGCCAGCAGCGCCGGGACACCGAACACTGAAGCTTTCTTT. Translating it yields CASSAGTPNTEAFF. The full variable domain, its missing parts supplied by reference TRBV13 and TRBJ1-1, is AAGVIQSPRHLIKEKRETATLKCYPIPRHDTVYWYQQGPGQDPQFLISFYEKMQSDKGSIPDRFSAQQFSDYHSELNMSSLELGDSALYFCASSAGTPNTEAFFGQGTRLTVV.

The V gene is TRBV9, the J gene TRBJ1-1, with 7 bases lining up with TRBD1. Germline V CDR1 and CDR2: SGDLS, YYNGEE. This CDR3 is 15 amino acids long. Trimming cost V 0 bases and J 3 bases; bases outside gene matches: 5. CDR3 amino acids: CASSVEEGADTEAFF. CDR3 DNA: TGTGCCAGCAGCGTAGAAGAGGGGGCAGACACTGAAGCTTTCTTT.

This clonotype was seen ten or more times. The chain uses TRBV28 and TRBJ2-3, with 9 bases fitting TRBD2. The CDR3 runs to 14 residues. V dropped 5 bases and J dropped 8; count of bases not matched to a gene: 8. The germline V gene encodes CDR1 MDHEN and CDR2 SYDVKM. CDR3 sequence: CASSPGTSLGTQYF. CDR3 nucleotide sequence: TGTGCCAGCAGTCCCGGGACTAGCCTAGGTACGCAGTATTTT.

This clonotype was seen at least ten times. The V call is TRBV19, the J call TRBJ2-7; D might be TRBD1 (6 bases). Germline V gene sequence: CDR1 LNHDA, CDR2 SQIVND (reference sequence). V gave up 5 bases and J gave up 6 bases, with 11 bases separating them. The CDR3 extends over 12 amino acids. In DNA, the CDR3 is TGTGCCAGTAGTCTCGGACAGTTCGAGCAGTACTTC. It encodes CASSLGQFEQYF.

This chain uses TRBV2 with TRBJ2-1; D may match TRBD1 or TRBD2 (5 bases each). Trimming pared 6 bases from V and 4 bases from J, leaving 7 bases between. CDR1 SNHLY and CDR2 FYNNEI come from the germline V gene. The CDR3 length is 12 residues. This CDR3 reads CASRGTYNEQFF. The CDR3, as DNA: TGTGCCAGCAGAGGGACGTACAATGAGCAGTTCTTC.

The V and J genes are TRBV29-1 and TRBJ1-2; D perhaps matches TRBD1 (5 bases). The CDR3 consists of 12 residues. The germline V and J ends were trimmed by 5 bases and 1 base, with 8 bases remaining between them. Germline CDR1 SQVTM, CDR2 ANQGSEA. The CDR3: CSVRDGNYGYTF. Written as DNA, the CDR3 is TGCAGCGTTAGGGACGGTAACTATGGCTACACCTTC.

This clonotype was counted between two and nine times. The rearrangement uses TRBV28 and TRBJ1-1; the D is unclear. V was shortened by 7 bases and J by 0 bases, with 18 bases between the two germline ends. Germline V gene sequence: CDR1 MDHEN, CDR2 SYDVKM. The CDR3 sequence is 16 residues long. Here the CDR3 reads CASTSEGTIMNTEAFF. DNA of the CDR3: TGTGCCAGCACCTCTGAGGGAACAATTATGAACACTGAAGCTTTCTTT.

This clonotype was counted at least ten times. The gene calls are TRBV14 and TRBJ2-5; D is unresolved. In germline, CDR1 is SGHDN, CDR2 FVKESK. The CDR3 runs to 11 residues. Trimming pared 3 bases from V and 3 bases from J, leaving 2 bases between. The CDR3 DNA sequence: TGTGCCAGCAGCCATAAAGAGACCCAGTACTTC. Translation gives CASSHKETQYF.

The chain has TRBV19 and TRBJ2-6; the match to TRBD1 covers 9 bases. Germline V gene lookup returns CDR1 LNHDA and CDR2 SQIVND (reference sequence). The CDR3 is 16 residues long. V shed 5 bases, J shed 2 bases, and the junction held 4 bases outside the gene matches. CDR3 loop: CASSPRDRAGANVLTF. The CDR3 nucleotides are TGTGCCAGTAGTCCGCGGGACAGGGCTGGGGCCAACGTCCTGACTTTC.

This clonotype occurred many times. This rearrangement joins TRBV7-2 to TRBJ1-2; D is perhaps TRBD1 (6 bases). The V and J ends lost 5 bases and 2 bases respectively, with 15 bases between them. CDR3 length equals 15 residues. Germline CDR1 SGHTA, CDR2 FQGNSA. Written as DNA, the CDR3 is TGTGCCAGCAGCCTTAAACAGGGATGGAACTATGGCTACACCTTC. Its protein is CASSLKQGWNYGYTF.

This clonotype was observed many times. This chain links TRBV7-9 with TRBJ2-1; D may correspond to TRBD1 or TRBD2 (5 bases each). Looked up from germline, CDR1 is SEHNR and CDR2 is FQNEAQ (reference sequence). Trimming took off 10 bases at V and 4 bases at J, with 17 bases between the two ends. CDR3 length: 14 residues. As DNA, the CDR3 is TGTGCCACCCGTGGGCGAGAGGGGTACAATGAGCAGTTCTTC. The encoded protein is CATRGREGYNEQFF. Full variable domain (missing parts from reference TRBV7-9 and TRBJ2-1): DTGVSQNPRHKITKRGQNVTFRCDPISEHNRLYWYRQTLGQGPEFLTYFQNEAQLEKSRLLSDRFSAERPKGSFSTLEIQRTEQGDSAMYLCATRGREGYNEQFFGPGTRLTVL.

This clonotype occurred a few times. This rearrangement joins TRBV7-9 to TRBJ2-5, with TRBD2 as a possible D gene (7 bases). Germline V gene data show CDR1 as SEHNR and CDR2 as FQNEAQ (reference sequence). Deletions cut 5 bases from V and 2 bases from J, with 15 bases between. The length of the CDR3 is 15 residues. The CDR3 here is CASSPQGGEQETQYF. Here the CDR3 DNA reads TGTGCCAGCAGCCCACAGGGAGGGGAGCAAGAGACCCAGTACTTC. Together with reference TRBV7-9 and TRBJ2-5, the CDR3 gives the full variable domain: DTGVSQNPRHKITKRGQNVTFRCDPISEHNRLYWYRQTLGQGPEFLTYFQNEAQLEKSRLLSDRFSAERPKGSFSTLEIQRTEQGDSAMYLCASSPQGGEQETQYFGPGTRLLVL.

This clonotype was detected ten times or more. The chain links TRBV28 to TRBJ1-1; D ambiguous. V dropped 2 bases and J dropped 1 base, with 11 bases sitting between them. The length of the CDR3 is 15 residues. Germline loops: CDR1 MDHEN, CDR2 SYDVKM. The CDR3 DNA sequence: TGTGCCAGCAGTTTAACTTCCCTCGGGAACACTGAAGCTTTCTTT. The encoded protein is CASSLTSLGNTEAFF. Based on the CDR3 plus reference TRBV28 and TRBJ1-1, the full variable domain is DVKVTQSSRYLVKRTGEKVFLECVQDMDHENMFWYRQDPGLGLRLIYFSYDVKMKEKGDIPEGYSVSREKKERFSLILESASTNQTSMYLCASSLTSLGNTEAFFGQGTRLTVV.

This clonotype was detected a few times. This chain links TRBV11-2 with TRBJ2-3; TRBD2 might be the D (6 bases). This CDR3 has 15 amino acids. Trimming cost V 1 base and J 4 bases, with 12 bases left between them. Germline values: CDR1 SGHAT, CDR2 FQNNGV. CDR3 region: CASSLGLRGPDTQYF. The CDR3 coding sequence is TGTGCCAGCAGCTTAGGACTGCGGGGCCCAGATACGCAGTATTTT.

This clonotype was observed at least ten times. This chain joins TRBV20-1 and TRBJ2-7, with no clear D. The CDR3 has 14 amino acids. CDR1 and CDR2 from the germline V gene are DFQATT and SNEGSKA (reference sequence). V was pared by 0 bases and J by 0 bases, with 9 bases between. The DNA of the CDR3 is TGCAGTGCTAGAGATCTCTCGAGCTCCTACGAGCAGTACTTC. Its translation: CSARDLSSSYEQYF.

This clonotype was recorded at least ten times. The V and J genes are TRBV21-1 and TRBJ2-7. TRBV21-1 is given as a pseudogene. The CDR3 is 13 amino acids. CDR3 loop: CASARFRNREQYF. CDR3 nucleotides: TGTGCCAGCGCACGATTCAGGAACCGCGAGCAGTACTTC.

This clonotype has at least ten counts. The CDR3 coding sequence is TGCAGCGTCCTAACAGGGCGGGTGGACAATGAGCAGTTCTTC. Protein sequence: CSVLTGRVDNEQFF. This chain uses TRBV29-1 with TRBJ2-1; tentatively, D is TRBD1 (6 bases). Trimming removed 6 bases from V and 5 bases from J, with 17 bases in between. Germline CDR1 and CDR2: SQVTM and ANQGSEA. The CDR3 sequence is 14 residues long.

This chain uses TRBV7-8 with TRBJ2-3, with D perhaps TRBD1 or TRBD2 (5 bases each). The CDR3 consists of 17 residues. Trimming removed 1 base from V and 4 bases from J, with 18 bases in between. Germline V lookup: CDR1 SGHVS, CDR2 FQNEAQ. For the CDR3, the DNA is TGTGCCAGCAGCTTAGGGCTCCGGGACGGTAGTCCAGATACGCAGTATTTT. This sequence encodes CASSLGLRDGSPDTQYF.

This clonotype was seen at least ten times. The chain joins TRBV19 to TRBJ1-6; D unresolved. The germline gives CDR1 LNHDA, CDR2 SQIVND (reference sequence). The CDR3 is 14 residues long. Trimming stripped 9 bases from V and 6 bases from J, with 15 bases between. CDR3 loop: CASQRGQSNSPLHF. The CDR3 DNA reads TGTGCCAGCCAACGTGGGCAGTCTAATTCACCCCTCCACTTT.